This passage covers 32 T cell receptor beta chains from one sample sequenced in a study of blood T cell repertoires in COVID-19. Only in-frame clones appear in the TCRdb table, and some are missing; sequencing was by immunoSEQ multiplex PCR. The table lists 100,000 to 120,000 clones, 85% to 90% of them singletons. Sample: peripheral blood. The source of these receptors is a woman aged 55-70 years with COVID-19, enrolled during active disease.

The genes are TRBV13 and TRBJ1-1, with D perhaps TRBD1 (6 bases). This CDR3 has 17 residues. The V gene lost 1 base and the J gene lost 0 bases, with 15 bases spanning the gap. CDR1 is PRHDT and CDR2 is FYEKMQ in the germline V gene (reference sequence). The CDR3 protein is CASSLERFGTLNTEAFF. The DNA of the CDR3 is TGTGCCAGCAGCTTAGAACGCTTCGGGACACTGAACACTGAAGCTTTCTTT.

The sample holds a few counts of this clone. The chain recombines TRBV24-1 with TRBJ1-6, with D possibly being TRBD1 (5 bases). V lost 12 bases to trimming and J lost 9 bases, with 20 bases between them. CDR3 length: 14 amino acids. In germline, CDR1 is KGHDR, CDR2 SFDVKD. The CDR3 nucleotides are TGTGCCCCTTACCAGCAGGGTTGGGCTTCACCCCTCCACTTT. This translates into CAPYQQGWASPLHF.

The chain joins TRBV29-1 to TRBJ1-1; D not certain. This CDR3 has 12 amino acids. The germline V gene has CDR1 SQVTM and CDR2 ANQGSEA. The V gene lost 2 bases and the J gene lost 5 bases, with 9 bases spanning the gap. The CDR3 protein is CSVESQRTEAFF. The CDR3 region has the DNA TGCAGCGTTGAATCCCAGCGGACTGAAGCTTTCTTT. Full variable domain (missing parts from reference TRBV29-1 and TRBJ1-1): SAVISQKPSRDICQRGTSLTIQCQVDSQVTMMFWYRQQPGQSLTLIATANQGSEATYESGFVIDKFPISRPNLTFSTLTVSNMSPEDSSIYLCSVESQRTEAFFGQGTRLTVV.

This clone was seen once. The J gene is TRBJ1-1, the V gene TRBV28, with 10 bases lining up with TRBD1. CDR3 length: 12 amino acids. V dropped 5 bases and J dropped 11; count of bases not matched to a gene: 5. Germline assignment: CDR1 MDHEN and CDR2 SYDVKM. As DNA, the CDR3 is TGTGCCAGCAGTACCGGGACAGGGGTGGCTTTCTTT. It is translated as CASSTGTGVAFF.

This clone was recorded once. The J gene is TRBJ2-5, the V gene TRBV7-8, with TRBD2 matching over 8 bases. V was clipped by 1 base and J by 5 bases; unmatched bases: 6. Per germline, CDR1 SGHVS and CDR2 FQNEAQ. The CDR3 consists of 15 residues. CDR3 in amino acids: CASSLVTGGMETQYF. In DNA form, the CDR3 reads TGTGCCAGCAGCTTAGTTACGGGGGGGATGGAGACCCAGTACTTC.

The rearrangement links TRBV3-1 (or the pseudogene TRBV3-2) to TRBJ2-7; D is unresolved. The CDR3 spans 16 residues. Trimming pared 3 bases from V and 0 bases from J, leaving 15 bases between. Looked up from germline, CDR1 is LGHDT and CDR2 is YNNKEL (reference sequence). The CDR3, as DNA: TGTGCCAGCAGCCATCGAGCTTCGACTCCCTCCTACGAGCAGTACTTC. Protein product: CASSHRASTPSYEQYF.

The V and J genes are TRBV4-2 and TRBJ1-2; D remains unclear. The CDR3 sequence is 12 residues long. V lost 1 base to trimming and J lost 7 bases, with 7 bases between them. Germline V CDR1 and CDR2: LGHNA, YNFKEQ. The CDR3 loop reads CASSQGGSGYTF. The CDR3 DNA reads as TGTGCCAGCAGCCAAGGCGGGTCTGGCTACACCTTC.

This chain links TRBV30 with TRBJ1-2; D uncertain. The length of the CDR3 is 13 residues. V was shortened by 2 bases and J by 8 bases, with 15 bases between the two germline ends. CDR1 and CDR2 (germline): GTSNPN, SVGIG (reference sequence). The CDR3 loop is CAWSPGRDTGYTF. CDR3 DNA sequence: TGTGCCTGGAGTCCTGGACGGGATACGGGCTACACCTTC. Using reference TRBV30 and TRBJ1-2 for the parts outside the CDR3, the full variable domain is SQTIHQWPATLVQPVGSPLSLECTVEGTSNPNLYWYRQAAGRGLQLLFYSVGIGQISSEVPQNLSASRPQDRQFILSSKKLLLSDSGFYLCAWSPGRDTGYTFGSGTRLTVV.

This chain connects TRBV5-8 to TRBJ1-2, with 8 nucleotides matching TRBD1. This CDR3 has 14 residues. Per germline, CDR1 SGHTS and CDR2 YDEGEE. J gave up 4 bases and V 4 bases, and 6 bases lay outside the gene matches. In DNA, the CDR3 is TGTGCCAGCAGCCAGTGGGGACAGGCCTATGGCTACACCTTC. Translation: CASSQWGQAYGYTF.

This chain joins TRBV21-1 and TRBJ2-7; the table names TRBD2, a call not compared with the DNA. TRBV21-1 is listed as a pseudogene. The CDR3 is 16 residues long. The CDR3 region has the DNA TGTGCCAGCAGCCCCCGAGAAGGACTAGCGGTCTACGAGCAGTACTTC. Amino acids: CASSPREGLAVYEQYF.

The chain employs TRBV9 and TRBJ1-5; D call uncertain. The germline gives CDR1 SGDLS, CDR2 YYNGEE. The CDR3 is made up of 14 amino acids. The V and J ends lost 0 bases and 3 bases respectively, with 7 bases between them. CDR3 DNA sequence: TGTGCCAGCAGCGTAGGAGGTTACAATCAGCCCCAGCATTTT. Residues: CASSVGGYNQPQHF.

The chain employs TRBV6-1 and TRBJ2-3; 7 nucleotides match TRBD1. CDR1 and CDR2 (germline): MNHNS, SASEGT. The CDR3 sequence is 16 residues long. Losses at the gene ends were 0 bases for V and 1 base for J; bases not matched to a gene: 4. CDR3 bases: TGTGCCAGCAGTGAAGCAGGGGGCGCGGGCACAGATACGCAGTATTTT. It encodes CASSEAGGAGTDTQYF.

The genes are TRBV6-1 and TRBJ1-1; maybe TRBD1 (6 bases). The CDR3 is 15 amino acids. Looked up from germline, CDR1 is MNHNS and CDR2 is SASEGT. V was clipped by 2 bases and J by 1 base, with 11 bases between them. The CDR3 region is CASSEPRGRNTEAFF. The CDR3 nucleotides are TGTGCCAGCAGTGAACCCAGGGGTAGGAACACTGAAGCTTTCTTT.

The chain recombines TRBV2 with TRBJ2-7; 15 nucleotides agree with TRBD2. CDR1 SNHLY and CDR2 FYNNEI come from the germline V gene. With V trimmed by 8 bases and J by 0 bases, 8 bases remained unmatched. The CDR3 is 17 residues long. The CDR3 sequence: CASRGLAGGESSYEQYF. Written as DNA, the CDR3 is TGTGCCAGCCGCGGACTAGCGGGGGGGGAGAGCTCCTACGAGCAGTACTTC. The full variable domain, completed using reference TRBV2 and TRBJ2-7, is EPEVTQTPSHQVTQMGQEVILRCVPISNHLYFYWYRQILGQKVEFLVSFYNNEISEKSEIFDDQFSVERPDGSNFTLKIRSTKLEDSAMYFCASRGLAGGESSYEQYFGPGTRLTVT.

The chain combines TRBV18 with TRBJ2-1; 7 bases line up with TRBD2. The V segment lost 3 bases and the J segment 1 base; nucleotides outside the gene matches: 9. CDR1 KGHSH and CDR2 LQKENI come from the germline V gene. The CDR3 covers 17 residues. The CDR3 coding sequence is TGTGCCAGCTCACCTAACTCAGCGGGGAATTCCTACAATGAGCAGTTCTTC. Amino acid sequence: CASSPNSAGNSYNEQFF.

This chain uses TRBV4-2 with TRBJ2-7; the match to TRBD1 covers 9 bases. V dropped 0 bases and J dropped 0; count of bases not matched to a gene: 9. Germline V lookup: CDR1 LGHNA, CDR2 YNFKEQ. This CDR3 comprises 18 residues. CDR3 in amino acids: CASSQDPTDRGNSYEQYF. The CDR3 bases are TGTGCCAGCAGCCAAGACCCAACAGACAGGGGGAACTCCTACGAGCAGTACTTC.

The chain has TRBV7-6 and TRBJ1-4; TRBD1 agrees at 8 bases. V was pared by 3 bases and J by 2 bases, with 8 bases of the junction left unmatched. Germline V gene data show CDR1 as SGHVS and CDR2 as FNYEAQ. CDR3 length: 17 residues. DNA of the CDR3: TGTGCCAGCAGCTTTAATTTCAGGGGGCCTACTAATGAAAAACTGTTTTTT. Translating it yields CASSFNFRGPTNEKLFF.

The V call is TRBV4-2, the J call TRBJ1-5; D remains ambiguous. V lost 2 bases and J lost 5, with 19 bases in between. This CDR3 is 17 amino acids long. CDR1 is LGHNA and CDR2 is YNFKEQ in the germline V gene. The CDR3 protein is CASSQILSGIMDQPQHF. The CDR3 DNA reads as TGTGCCAGCAGCCAAATATTATCGGGGATCATGGATCAGCCCCAGCATTTT.

The CDR3 DNA reads TGCGCCAGCAGCCATGATCCGGGACAGGTGCCCCTCGCGCATAATTCACCCCTCCACTTT. It encodes CASSHDPGQVPLAHNSPLHF. The chain combines TRBV4-1 with TRBJ1-6, with 8 nucleotides matching TRBD1. From germline, CDR1 is MGHRA and CDR2 YSYEKL. Trimming took 3 bases from V and 5 from J; bases not matched to a gene: 18. The CDR3 has 20 residues.

This clone has only one observation. The rearrangement joins TRBV18 to TRBJ2-7; 9 bases are a match to TRBD1. The CDR3 extends over 16 amino acids. Trimming took 0 bases from V and 4 from J; bases not matched to a gene: 7. CDR1 and CDR2 from the germline V gene are KGHSH and LQKENI. The CDR3 DNA sequence: TGTGCCAGCTCACCACCGGGTCGACAGGGGGGTTACGAGCAGTACTTC. This encodes CASSPPGRQGGYEQYF. The whole variable domain, filled in from reference TRBV18 and TRBJ2-7, reads NAGVMQNPRHLVRRRGQEARLRCSPMKGHSHVYWYRQLPEEGLKFMVYLQKENIIDESGMPKERFSAEFPKEGPSILRIQQVVRGDSAAYFCASSPPGRQGGYEQYFGPGTRLTVT.

V and J are TRBV2 and TRBJ1-5, with unresolved D. The V end was cut by 1 base, the J end by 5 bases, with 9 bases between. CDR3 length: 14 amino acids. The germline CDR1 and CDR2 sequences are SNHLY and FYNNEI. CDR3 sequence (DNA): TGTGCCAGCAGTGAAGGGGAGGGCTATCAGCCCCAGCATTTT. Amino acid sequence: CASSEGEGYQPQHF.

This sequence joins TRBV5-4 and TRBJ2-7, with a weak D call TRBD1 (6 bases). The CDR3 is made up of 15 amino acids. V lost 5 bases to trimming and J lost 6 bases, with 21 bases between them. Per germline, CDR1 SGHNT and CDR2 YYREEE (reference sequence). The CDR3 coding sequence is TGTGCCAGCAGTCTCGGGACACTTGGCACCCGCGAGCAGTACTTC. Translated, it gives CASSLGTLGTREQYF.

In DNA form, the CDR3 reads TGTGCCAGTAGTCCCCGGGACAGGTTCTACGAGCAGTACTTC. This encodes CASSPRDRFYEQYF. The genes are TRBV19 and TRBJ2-7; 8 nucleotides align to TRBD1. This CDR3 is 14 amino acids long. V lost 5 bases, J lost 3 bases, and 6 bases stayed unmatched. Germline V gene sequence: CDR1 LNHDA, CDR2 SQIVND (reference sequence).

The genes are TRBV5-4 and TRBJ2-7, with 8 positions matching TRBD1. The length of the CDR3 is 15 residues. J gave up 5 bases and V 6 bases, and 13 bases lay outside the gene matches. Germline assignment: CDR1 SGHNT and CDR2 YYREEE (reference sequence). The CDR3 protein is CASTHRTGFPDEQYF. CDR3 DNA: TGTGCCAGCACCCACCGGACAGGGTTCCCAGACGAGCAGTACTTC.

This clone was detected once. V usage is TRBV6-5 and J usage is TRBJ2-7; a possible D gene is TRBD2 (6 bases). The CDR3 extends over 15 amino acids. V lost 6 bases, J lost 6 bases, and 21 bases lay in between. Germline V gene lookup returns CDR1 MNHEY and CDR2 SVGAGI. The CDR3 nucleotides are TGTGCCAGCAGACCTGAAACCGGAGGGCATGGCGAGCAGTACTTC. Protein: CASRPETGGHGEQYF.

The chain recombines TRBV10-2 with TRBJ1-5, with D uncertain. The CDR3 length is 14 residues. Trimming stripped 6 bases from V and 0 bases from J, with 9 bases between. Germline V lookup: CDR1 WSHSY, CDR2 SAAADI. CDR3 DNA sequence: TGCGCCAGCAGACCCGGACTTAGCAATCAGCCCCAGCATTTT. This gives the protein CASRPGLSNQPQHF.

The chain recombines TRBV18 with TRBJ2-1, with 7 bases lining up with TRBD2. Germline-derived CDR1 and CDR2 are KGHSH and LQKENI. CDR3 size: 14 residues. Trimming at V came to 6 bases and at J to 8 bases, leaving 10 bases not matched to a gene. CDR3: CASSLAAIPDEQFF. The CDR3 nucleotides are TGTGCCAGCTCCCTAGCGGCAATTCCAGATGAGCAGTTCTTC.

The chain has TRBV11-3 and TRBJ2-1; 12 nucleotides align to TRBD2. The germline gives CDR1 SGHNT, CDR2 YENEEA. V lost 2 bases, J lost 8 bases, and 10 bases stayed unmatched. The length of the CDR3 is 17 residues. The CDR3 coding sequence is TGTGCCAGCAGCTTAAAGGCCACTAGCGGGGGGCGTCATGAGCAGTTCTTC. The encoded protein is CASSLKATSGGRHEQFF.

This chain joins TRBV10-3 and TRBJ1-4, with D uncertain. Germline V lookup: CDR1 ENHRY, CDR2 SYGVKD. CDR3 size: 14 residues. The V and J ends lost 0 bases and 7 bases respectively, with 9 bases between them. CDR3 coding DNA: TGTGCCATCAGTGAGTCCGAAGGGAGTGAAAAACTGTTTTTT. Protein product: CAISESEGSEKLFF.

This rearrangement joins TRBV24-1 to TRBJ2-3, with 7 positions matching TRBD1. This CDR3 contains 15 residues. Germline V gene lookup returns CDR1 KGHDR and CDR2 SFDVKD. With 5 bases clipped from V and 0 bases from J, the junction kept 4 bases outside the gene matches. This CDR3 is CATSVRTGSTDTQYF. The CDR3 DNA sequence: TGTGCCACCAGTGTCCGGACAGGTAGCACAGATACGCAGTATTTT.

V is TRBV6-5 and J is TRBJ1-2; no reliable D call. Germline loops: CDR1 MNHEY, CDR2 SVGAGI. The CDR3 runs to 15 residues. Trimming took 2 bases from V and 0 from J, leaving 10 bases between them. CDR3 coding DNA: TGTGCCAGCAGTTACGCTGGGCAGACTAACTATGGCTACACCTTC. The encoded protein is CASSYAGQTNYGYTF.

This clone has just one count. The CDR3 DNA reads as TGCAGCGTTTATAAGCGGGGGGGCCCCACAGATACGCAGTATTTT. The encoded protein is CSVYKRGGPTDTQYF. The chain recombines TRBV29-1 with TRBJ2-3; 10 nucleotides align to TRBD2. Germline loops: CDR1 SQVTM, CDR2 ANQGSEA. Trimming cost V 5 bases and J 2 bases; bases outside gene matches: 7. The CDR3 has 15 residues.